This T cell receptor beta chain stems from a study of CXCR3-negative and CXCR3-positive naive CD8 T cells. The study, taken as a whole, reports: The study found more hydrophobic TRB CDR3s in CXCR3-positive naive cells than in CXCR3-negative naive cells.

A word on this clonotype: Its specificity is unknown.

The authors prepared UMI-labeled TRB cDNA libraries by 5' RACE. TCRdb re-called the 5' RACE reads; every CDR3 protein appears as one record, without DNA. The table for this sample gives approximately 98,000 distinct CDR3 sequences. CDR3 length: 13 amino acids. From germline, CDR1 is SQVTM and CDR2 ANQGSEA. Sorting yielded triplicates of about 330,000 cells for each CD8+ T cell subset. Naive CD8+ T cells were CD45RO-CCR7+CD27+CD95-. This TCR was sampled from a human donor in good health. Some clones in this sample may be carry-over from other donors' samples. The sequenced material came from naive CXCR3+ CD8+ T cells from blood. Subset described: CD45RO-CCR7+CD27+CD95- naive CD8+ T cells expressing CXCR3 (TNR3+). The chain has TRBV29-1 and TRBJ2-7; the D gene TCRdb calls, TRBD1, cannot be checked with no DNA. The CDR3 region is CSAGTGSSYEQYF.